The 21 T cell receptor beta chains below all came from one sample that was sequenced in a study of cytomegalovirus exposure and HLA in healthy donors. The PCR was carried out with 60 Vbeta primers and 13 Jbeta primers. Only in-frame clones appear in the TCRdb table, and some are missing; sequencing was by immunoSEQ multiplex PCR. The sample consists of 100,000 to 150,000 clones, roughly 80% of them appearing once. What was sequenced was PBMCs. These receptors all come from a man aged 18-30 years in good health and CMV-seropositive.

The chain uses TRBV6-1 and TRBJ2-3, with D perhaps matching TRBD1 (6 bases). Trimming left V 6 bases short and J 7 bases short, with 14 bases between. Germline V gene sequence: CDR1 MNHNS, CDR2 SASEGT. The CDR3 is made up of 13 amino acids. CDR3 loop: CASSVSGANTQYF. The CDR3 bases are TGTGCCAGCAGCGTTTCAGGGGCGAATACGCAGTATTTT.

The rearrangement uses TRBV5-1 and TRBJ2-1; 11 bases are shared with TRBD2. V gave up 3 bases and J gave up 9 bases; unmatched junction bases: 11. This CDR3 is built from 16 residues. Germline CDR1 is SGHRS and CDR2 is YFSETQ. The CDR3 loop is CASSSIAGGEGSEQFF. Here the CDR3 DNA reads TGCGCCAGCAGCTCTATAGCGGGAGGGGAAGGGAGTGAGCAGTTCTTC. Full variable domain (outside the CDR3, taken from reference TRBV5-1 and TRBJ2-1): KAGVTQTPRYLIKTRGQQVTLSCSPISGHRSVSWYQQTPGQGLQFLFEYFSETQRNKGNFPGRFSGRQFSNSRSEMNVSTLELGDSALYLCASSSIAGGEGSEQFFGPGTRLTVL.

This clone was seen a handful of times. The chain combines TRBV30 with TRBJ1-2; 7 bases agree with TRBD1. Trimming at V came to 8 bases and at J to 4 bases, leaving 10 bases not matched to a gene. The CDR3 is 13 residues long. Germline V lookup: CDR1 GTSNPN, CDR2 SVGIG (reference sequence). In DNA form, the CDR3 reads TGTGCCGTAGGTAGGGACAGACCCTATGGCTACACCTTC. Translation: CAVGRDRPYGYTF.

The chain combines TRBV7-2 with TRBJ2-2; the match to TRBD1 covers 9 bases. The CDR3 runs 16 residues. The J segment lost 3 bases and the V segment lost 5 bases, leaving 7 bases of the junction unmatched. Germline V gene sequence: CDR1 SGHTA, CDR2 FQGNSA. The chain's CDR3 is CASSLTGGADTGELFF. The CDR3, as DNA: TGTGCCAGCAGCCTAACAGGGGGCGCGGACACCGGGGAGCTGTTTTTT.

This chain uses TRBV18 with TRBJ2-1, with 7 bases identical to TRBD2. Germline CDR1 KGHSH, CDR2 LQKENI. The junction had 4 bases not matched to a gene; V was cut back by 0 bases and J by 2 bases. This CDR3 has 16 residues. CDR3 sequence: CASSPPAGVPYNEQFF. The CDR3, as DNA: TGTGCCAGCTCACCACCGGCGGGAGTACCCTACAATGAGCAGTTCTTC.

V and J are TRBV5-4 and TRBJ2-3; D remains ambiguous. Per the germline V gene, CDR1 is SGHNT and CDR2 is YYREEE (reference sequence). Trimming left V 0 bases short and J 1 base short, with 12 bases between. This CDR3 comprises 16 residues. The CDR3 DNA follows: TGTGCCAGCAGCTTGGGCGCCGGTCTCGGCACAGATACGCAGTATTTT. Translating it yields CASSLGAGLGTDTQYF.

Only one count was recorded for this clone. The chain has TRBV30 and TRBJ2-3; a weak D match, TRBD1 (6 bases). CDR3 length: 15 amino acids. Trimming removed 0 bases from V and 3 bases from J, with 13 bases in between. Germline V gives CDR1 GTSNPN, CDR2 SVGIG (reference sequence). The CDR3 DNA follows: TGTGCCTGGAGTGTGCCACAGGGCGGGACAGATACGCAGTATTTT. Amino acids: CAWSVPQGGTDTQYF.

The rearrangement joins TRBV6-5 to TRBJ2-7; 10 bases line up with TRBD2. The V gene's germline CDR1 is MNHEY and CDR2 SVGAGI. With 2 bases clipped from V and 2 bases from J, the junction kept 6 bases outside the gene matches. There are 16 residues in the CDR3. The CDR3 DNA reads TGTGCCAGCAGTTACCTGGCTAGCGGGGGACCCTACGAGCAGTACTTC. Protein product: CASSYLASGGPYEQYF.

This clone was observed once. The V gene is TRBV18, the J gene TRBJ1-6; 8 positions agree with TRBD1. The CDR3 totals 14 residues. The V gene end was trimmed by 6 bases and the J gene end by 10 bases; junction bases not matched to a gene: 8. Per the germline V gene, CDR1 is KGHSH and CDR2 is LQKENI. CDR3 nucleotide sequence: TGTGCCAGCTCCCGACAGGGGAATTGGTCACCCCTCCACTTT. Residues: CASSRQGNWSPLHF.

This chain uses TRBV2 with TRBJ2-7; 8 positions agree with TRBD1. V dropped 11 bases and J dropped 1; count of bases not matched to a gene: 4. The CDR3 sequence is 12 residues long. Germline assignment: CDR1 SNHLY and CDR2 FYNNEI. The CDR3 DNA is TGTGCCTTCCGGACAGGGTCCTACGAGCAGTACTTC. This codes for CAFRTGSYEQYF.

This chain uses TRBV2 with TRBJ2-5; 8 bases agree with TRBD2. J was trimmed by 4 bases and V by 6 bases; bases with no gene match: 1. Germline-derived CDR1 and CDR2 are SNHLY and FYNNEI. The CDR3 spans 12 residues. DNA of the CDR3: TGTGCCAGCAGCGGGACTAGAGAGACCCAGTACTTC. Its translation is CASSGTRETQYF.

The V call is TRBV29-1, the J call TRBJ1-2; 7 positions match TRBD1. V lost 7 bases, J lost 8 bases, and 7 bases stayed unmatched. Germline V gene data show CDR1 as SQVTM and CDR2 as ANQGSEA. CDR3 length equals 11 residues. This CDR3 reads CSAQDRKGYTF. CDR3 DNA sequence: TGCAGCGCCCAGGACAGGAAAGGCTACACCTTC.

The rearrangement links TRBV6-4 to TRBJ2-3; tentatively, D is TRBD2 (6 bases). Germline V gives CDR1 MRHNA, CDR2 SNTAGT. Trimming stripped 2 bases from V and 2 bases from J, with 23 bases between. The CDR3 is 19 amino acids. CDR3 coding DNA: TGTGCCAGCAGTGACACGGCATTTATTCGGACTACCGACACAGATACGCAGTATTTT. Translated, it gives CASSDTAFIRTTDTDTQYF.

This clone was found once. V usage is TRBV7-8 and J usage is TRBJ2-3; possible D gene TRBD1, 6 bases. Trimming removed 2 bases from V and 7 bases from J, with 10 bases in between. The CDR3 is 13 residues long. Germline loops: CDR1 SGHVS, CDR2 FQNEAQ. CDR3 sequence reads: CASSLRTVNTQYF. As DNA, the CDR3 is TGTGCCAGCAGCTTAAGGACAGTAAATACGCAGTATTTT. Based on the CDR3 plus reference TRBV7-8 and TRBJ2-3, the full variable domain is GAGVSQSPRYKVAKRGQDVALRCDPISGHVSLFWYQQALGQGPEFLTYFQNEAQLDKSGLPSDRFFAERPEGSVSTLKIQRTQQEDSAVYLCASSLRTVNTQYFGPGTRLTVL.

The chain joins TRBV7-6 to TRBJ2-7; 9 nucleotides align to TRBD2. V was pared by 1 base and J by 0 bases, with 4 bases of the junction left unmatched. Germline V gene sequence: CDR1 SGHVS, CDR2 FNYEAQ. The CDR3 has 16 amino acids. CDR3 in amino acids: CASSLGSSGTSYEQYF. The CDR3 DNA sequence: TGTGCCAGCAGCTTAGGTTCTAGCGGGACCTCCTACGAGCAGTACTTC.

The rearrangement joins TRBV4-1 to TRBJ2-3, with TRBD1 matching 8 bases. V shed 4 bases and J 1 base; nucleotides not matched to a gene: 7. The CDR3 contains 16 residues. The germline gives CDR1 MGHRA, CDR2 YSYEKL. CDR3 nucleotide sequence: TGCGCCAGCAGCCTCCGGCCGGGACAGGGCACAGATACGCAGTATTTT. This gives the protein CASSLRPGQGTDTQYF.

The chain combines TRBV11-3 with TRBJ1-5, with D possibly TRBD1 on 5 matching bases. V shed 3 bases and J shed 6 bases, with 12 bases lying between them. The CDR3 extends over 14 amino acids. Germline V gene sequence: CDR1 SGHNT, CDR2 YENEEA. The CDR3 region is CASSFEGEGQPQHF. The CDR3 nucleotides are TGTGCCAGCAGCTTTGAAGGGGAGGGTCAGCCCCAGCATTTT.

This clone was seen only once. The chain combines TRBV25-1 with TRBJ2-2, with D tentatively TRBD1 (6 bases). Germline CDR1 is MGHDK and CDR2 is SYGVNS. Trimming left V 6 bases short and J 3 bases short, with 14 bases between. This CDR3 has 15 amino acids. The CDR3 bases are TGTGCCAGCAGAAACAGGGAGTTGGACACCGGGGAGCTGTTTTTT. Protein product: CASRNRELDTGELFF.

The V gene is TRBV6-6, the J gene TRBJ2-7; no clear D gene. This CDR3 is 12 amino acids long. The ends were cut back, 3 bases at V and 1 base at J, with 4 bases in the middle. Germline-derived CDR1 and CDR2 are MNHNY and SVGAGI (reference sequence). The CDR3 region has the DNA TGTGCCAGCAGTTATAGTTCCTACGAGCAGTACTTC. Translated, it gives CASSYSSYEQYF.

This chain links TRBV6-5 with TRBJ1-1, with D unresolved. The CDR3 runs to 13 residues. Germline lookup yields CDR1 MNHEY and CDR2 SVGAGI. Trimming stripped 0 bases from V and 0 bases from J, with 2 bases between. CDR3 DNA sequence: TGTGCCAGCAGTTACTCCGTGAACACTGAAGCTTTCTTT. Protein: CASSYSVNTEAFF.

The CDR3 loop reads CASSVIDRRYTEAFF. CDR3 DNA: TGTGCCAGCAGCGTAATTGATCGGAGGTACACTGAAGCTTTCTTT. The genes are TRBV9 and TRBJ1-1; D is uncertain. In germline, CDR1 is SGDLS, CDR2 YYNGEE. The CDR3 consists of 15 residues. V shed 1 base and J shed 3 bases, with 13 bases lying between them. Full variable domain (remainder filled in from reference TRBV9 and TRBJ1-1): DSGVTQTPKHLITATGQRVTLRCSPRSGDLSVYWYQQSLDQGLQFLIQYYNGEERAKGNILERFSAQQFPDLHSELNLSSLELGDSALYFCASSVIDRRYTEAFFGQGTRLTVV.